The clone carrying this T cell receptor (beta chain) was seen a single time. The entry originates in a study of blood T cell repertoires in COVID-19. Using immunoSEQ multiplex PCR, the repertoire was profiled, and TCRdb retains in-frame clones only, with some absent. Here the sample spans approximately 60,000 clones, 70% to 80% being singletons. The CDR3 spans 17 residues. CDR1 is SGDLS, CDR2 YYNGEE, per germline. Trimming shortened V by 4 bases and J by 2 bases, and 16 bases separated the two germline ends. What was sequenced was peripheral blood. The rearrangement joins TRBV9 to TRBJ2-6; TRBD2 might be the D (5 bases). This sequence originates from a man aged 55 to 70 with acute or convalescent COVID-19. In DNA form, the CDR3 reads TGTGCCAGCAGCCCCCAAGGATCCGGGGCTGGGGCCAACGTCCTGACTTTC. The encoded protein is CASSPQGSGAGANVLTF.